This TCR beta chain is drawn from a study of blood T cell repertoires in COVID-19. As for the study in general: COVID-19 samples from acute and convalescent phases originated in the United States, Italy and Spain. The cDNA or gDNA used as material had been derived from T cells, B-cell-depleted T cells, or PBMCs.

Trimming cost V 2 bases and J 7 bases, with 11 bases left between them. Germline CDR1 and CDR2: SGHKS and YYEKEE (reference sequence). The CDR3 length is 13 residues. In the original analysis: Amplification from reference gene primers served as the basis for estimated nucleated cell counts. This table comes from immunoSEQ multiplex PCR, and its TCRdb copy is limited to in-frame clones, with some not included. V, J and clone size are taken as reported in that table, and D and trimming were inferred from the DNA itself. The table includes roughly 390,000 clones, around 84% detected once. This sequence joins TRBV5-5 and TRBJ2-3; D is perhaps TRBD1 (6 bases). This TCR was sampled from a woman under 30 with acute or convalescent COVID-19. What was sequenced was peripheral blood. The CDR3 bases are TGTGCCAGCAGCTTAGGCAGGGGCTATACGCAGTATTTT. This gives the protein CASSLGRGYTQYF.